The clone carrying this TCR beta chain has just a few counts. No antigen is known for it. Stated treatment: 19 received Ad26.COV2.S at low or high dose, single or two shots; about 5 received placebo; per-sample allocation not given. Sampling was done on day 63 after the first vaccine or placebo injection. There are 13 residues in the CDR3. Germline loops: CDR1 LGHDT, CDR2 YNNKEL (reference sequence). With 4 bases removed from V and 2 bases from J, the gap between germline ends came to 8 bases. The data are from a study of Ad26.COV2.S vaccination and SARS-CoV-2 variants. Whole-study results and caveats: An underestimation of total T cell responses may have resulted from the TCR breadth and depth analyses. Ad26.COV2.S recipients had broader spike-specific TCRs (P = 0.0014).

Sequenced by immunoSEQ multiplex PCR; TCRdb stores in-frame clones only, minus some. The sample lists over 400,000 clones, 92% occurring once. Sequenced material: peripheral blood, taken in a trial of Ad26.COV2.S vaccine versus placebo. This receptor was obtained from a person aged 18 to 59 who received the Ad26.COV2.S COVID-19 vaccine or a placebo. The chain joins TRBV3-1 (or the pseudogene TRBV3-2) to TRBJ1-2; maybe TRBD1 (6 bases). In DNA, the CDR3 is TGTGCCAGCAGCCGGGGACAAAACTATGGCTACACCTTC. This translates into CASSRGQNYGYTF.